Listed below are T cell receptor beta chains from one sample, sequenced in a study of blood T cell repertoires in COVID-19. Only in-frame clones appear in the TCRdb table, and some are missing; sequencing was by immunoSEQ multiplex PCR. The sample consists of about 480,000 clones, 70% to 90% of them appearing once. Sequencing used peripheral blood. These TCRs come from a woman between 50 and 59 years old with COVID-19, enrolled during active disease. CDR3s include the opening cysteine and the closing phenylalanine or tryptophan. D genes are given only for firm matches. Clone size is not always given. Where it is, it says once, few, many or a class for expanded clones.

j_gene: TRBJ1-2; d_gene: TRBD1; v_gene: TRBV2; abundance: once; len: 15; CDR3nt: TGTGCCAGCAACAACGGACAGGGAGCCTACTATGGCTACACCTTC; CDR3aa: CASNNGQGAYYGYTF
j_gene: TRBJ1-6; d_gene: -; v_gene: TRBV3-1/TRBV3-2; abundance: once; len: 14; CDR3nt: TGTGCCAGCAGCAGGAAGGGAGGGTCTTCACCCCTCCACTTT; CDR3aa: CASSRKGGSSPLHF
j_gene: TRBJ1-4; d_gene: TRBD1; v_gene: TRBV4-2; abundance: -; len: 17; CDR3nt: TGTGCCAGCAGCCAAGTGGGACAGGGGCTATCTAATGAAAAACTGTTTTTT; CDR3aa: CASSQVGQGLSNEKLFF
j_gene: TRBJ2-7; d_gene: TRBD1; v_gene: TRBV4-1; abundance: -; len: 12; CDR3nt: TGCGCCAGCAGCTCGACAGGGTACGAGCAGTACTTC; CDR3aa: CASSSTGYEQYF
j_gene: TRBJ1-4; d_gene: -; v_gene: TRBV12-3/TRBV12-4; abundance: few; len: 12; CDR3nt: TGTGCCAGCAGCTCAGTAACGGAAAAACTGTTTTTT; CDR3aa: CASSSVTEKLFF
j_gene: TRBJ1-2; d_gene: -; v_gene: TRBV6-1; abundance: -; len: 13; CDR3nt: TGTGCCAGCAGTGAAAGCGGACGCTATGGCTACACCTTC; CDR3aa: CASSESGRYGYTF
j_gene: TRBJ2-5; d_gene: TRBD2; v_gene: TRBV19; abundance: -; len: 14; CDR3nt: TGTGCCAGCAATGACCCGGGGGGTCAAGAGACCCAGTACTTC; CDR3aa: CASNDPGGQETQYF
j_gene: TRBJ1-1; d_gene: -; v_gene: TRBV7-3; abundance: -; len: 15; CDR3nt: TGTGCCAGCAGCTTAACACCTGGACAGACGACTGAAGCTTTCTTT; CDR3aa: CASSLTPGQTTEAFF
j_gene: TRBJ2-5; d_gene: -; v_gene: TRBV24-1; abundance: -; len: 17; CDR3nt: TGTGCCACCAGTGATGCCAAAACTTCAGGGTGGGGAGAGACCCAGTACTTC; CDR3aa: CATSDAKTSGWGETQYF
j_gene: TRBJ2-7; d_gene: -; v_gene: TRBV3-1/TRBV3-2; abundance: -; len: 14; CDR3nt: TGTGCCAGCAGCCTCTCCGGGACTCTTTACGAGCAGTACTTC; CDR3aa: CASSLSGTLYEQYF
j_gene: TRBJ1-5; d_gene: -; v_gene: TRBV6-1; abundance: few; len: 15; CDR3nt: TGTGCCAGCAGTGACAGGGGTCGGAGCAATCAGCCCCAGCATTTT; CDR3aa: CASSDRGRSNQPQHF